One and the same sample provided the 21 T cell receptor beta chains below, sequenced in a study of blood T cell repertoires in COVID-19. Clones were sequenced by immunoSEQ multiplex PCR, and TCRdb holds only the in-frame ones, with some missing. The data hold about 100,000 clones, with around 80% observed a single time. The sample taken for sequencing was peripheral blood. The receptors come from a man between 65 and 80 years old with acute or convalescent COVID-19.

The CDR3 region is CSARVDYGYTF. CDR3 nucleotide sequence: TGCAGTGCCCGGGTAGACTATGGCTACACCTTC. The chain links TRBV20-1 to TRBJ1-2; no definite D call. Germline-derived CDR1 and CDR2 are DFQATT and SNEGSKA (reference sequence). Trimming stripped 6 bases from V and 3 bases from J, with 8 bases between. This CDR3 comprises 11 residues.

V and J are TRBV27 and TRBJ1-3, with a tentative D call TRBD1 (6 bases). CDR1 and CDR2 (germline): MNHEY, SMNVEV (reference sequence). V lost 5 bases to trimming and J lost 9 bases, with 20 bases between them. This CDR3 is built from 15 residues. The CDR3 nucleotides read TGTGCCAGCAGTGCAGGGGCATGGTTCGGGGCCACCATATATTTT. It is translated as CASSAGAWFGATIYF.

There are a few counts of this clone. V usage is TRBV5-8 and J usage is TRBJ2-5; 12 bases are shared with TRBD2. The CDR3 contains 14 residues. The germline V gene has CDR1 SGHTS and CDR2 YDEGEE. Trimming removed 2 bases from V and 5 bases from J; junction bases left unmatched: 1. The CDR3 DNA sequence: TGTGCCAGCAGCTTTGGGACTAGCGGGGAGACCCAGTACTTC. Translated: CASSFGTSGETQYF. Full variable domain (outside the CDR3, taken from reference TRBV5-8 and TRBJ2-5): EAGVTQSPTHLIKTRGQQATLRCSPISGHTSVYWYQQALGLGLQFLLWYDEGEERNRGNFPPRFSGRQFPNYSSELNVNALELEDSALYLCASSFGTSGETQYFGPGTRLLVL.

This clone was detected a few times. The V and J genes are TRBV6-5 and TRBJ2-7; 9 bases line up with TRBD1. There are 14 residues in the CDR3. J gave up 6 bases and V 6 bases, and 9 bases lay outside the gene matches. Germline lookup yields CDR1 MNHEY and CDR2 SVGAGI. The CDR3 DNA sequence: TGTGCCAGCAGACACCCGGGACAGGGTTTCGAGCAGTACTTC. It codes for CASRHPGQGFEQYF.

The V and J genes are TRBV19 and TRBJ1-2, with 7 bases identical to TRBD1. CDR1 is LNHDA, CDR2 SQIVND, per germline (reference sequence). With 6 bases clipped from V and 4 bases from J, the junction kept 8 bases outside the gene matches. The CDR3 runs 14 residues. CDR3 region: CASSPPGGGYGYTF. In nucleotides, the CDR3 is TGTGCCAGTAGCCCTCCAGGGGGTGGCTATGGCTACACCTTC. The variable domain in full, with the rest retrieved from reference TRBV19 and TRBJ1-2, is DGGITQSPKYLFRKEGQNVTLSCEQNLNHDAMYWYRQDPGQGLRLIYYSQIVNDFQKGDIAEGYSVSREKKESFPLTVTSAQKNPTAFYLCASSPPGGGYGYTFGSGTRLTVV.

J is TRBJ2-5 and V is TRBV6-5; D not certain. This CDR3 contains 14 residues. CDR1 is MNHEY, CDR2 SVGAGI, per germline. V lost 5 bases and J lost 2, with 12 bases in between. For the CDR3, the DNA is TGTGCCAGCAGTCTCGAGGTGGGTCAAGAGACCCAGTACTTC. The encoded protein is CASSLEVGQETQYF.

This rearrangement joins TRBV3-1 (or the pseudogene TRBV3-2) to TRBJ1-5; D gene ambiguous. The CDR3 has 14 residues. Germline CDR1 LGHDT, CDR2 YNNKEL (reference sequence). The V gene lost 3 bases and the J gene lost 4 bases, with 10 bases spanning the gap. CDR3 in amino acids: CASSHVAGNQPQHF. The CDR3 DNA sequence: TGTGCCAGCAGCCACGTCGCGGGAAATCAGCCCCAGCATTTT.

There are a few counts of this clone. This chain links TRBV11-3 with TRBJ2-3; possible D gene TRBD1, 5 bases. V was cut by 5 bases and J by 2 bases, with 11 bases left in between. Germline values: CDR1 SGHNT, CDR2 YENEEA. The CDR3 covers 14 residues. The CDR3 nucleotides read TGTGCCAGCAGCCCCGGACAAAACACAGATACGCAGTATTTT. The encoded protein is CASSPGQNTDTQYF.

The genes are TRBV5-6 and TRBJ2-3; possibly TRBD2 for D (6 bases). CDR3 length: 15 amino acids. Trimming pared 0 bases from V and 2 bases from J, leaving 10 bases between. CDR1 SGHDT and CDR2 YYEEEE come from the germline V gene. The CDR3 loop reads CASSLDTGDTDTQYF. DNA of the CDR3: TGTGCCAGCAGCTTGGACACGGGGGACACAGATACGCAGTATTTT.

J is TRBJ1-2 and V is TRBV6-4; D is uncertain. Germline assignment: CDR1 MRHNA and CDR2 SNTAGT. This CDR3 region has 17 residues. Trimming left V 4 bases short and J 7 bases short, with 25 bases between. The CDR3 protein is CASSAEVVMSRLIGYTF. The CDR3 region has the DNA TGTGCCAGCAGTGCGGAGGTTGTAATGTCCCGATTGATTGGCTACACCTTC.

V is TRBV7-3 and J is TRBJ1-1; no reliable D call. Germline V gene data show CDR1 as SGHTA and CDR2 as FQGTGA. CDR3 size: 16 residues. Trimming removed 5 bases at V and 1 base at J, with 17 bases between. CDR3 sequence (DNA): TGTGCCAGCAGCCCCCCCCGCCGGCGGGGGAACACTGAAGCTTTCTTT. Translating it yields CASSPPRRRGNTEAFF.

The CDR3 here is CASSDSGTPNNEQFF. Written as DNA, the CDR3 is TGTGCCAGCAGTGACTCTGGCACCCCCAACAATGAGCAGTTCTTC. The chain joins TRBV6-4 to TRBJ2-1; D is undetermined. The germline V gene encodes CDR1 MRHNA and CDR2 SNTAGT. V dropped 0 bases and J dropped 5 bases, with 11 bases sitting between them. This CDR3 region has 15 residues.

The gene calls are TRBV19 and TRBJ1-5; D remains ambiguous. Between the trimmed V and J ends, which lost 5 bases and 6 bases, there was a span of 20 bases. Per the germline V gene, CDR1 is LNHDA and CDR2 is SQIVND (reference sequence). The CDR3 has 16 amino acids. Here the CDR3 reads CASSAFRSKSGQPQHF. The CDR3, as DNA: TGTGCCAGTAGTGCTTTCCGTAGTAAGTCTGGTCAGCCCCAGCATTTT.

The V call is TRBV6-6, the J call TRBJ1-1, with TRBD1 identical over 8 bases. The CDR3 runs 15 residues. The V gene's germline CDR1 is MNHNY and CDR2 SVGAGI (reference sequence). Unmatched junction bases numbered 9, after V lost 5 bases and J lost 4 bases. CDR3 DNA sequence: TGTGCCAGCAGTCCCTCAGGGGGCCGGGGCACTGAAGCTTTCTTT. This encodes CASSPSGGRGTEAFF.

This clone occurred once. J is TRBJ2-2 and V is TRBV7-3; D gene unclear. Germline V gene sequence: CDR1 SGHTA, CDR2 FQGTGA. V lost 0 bases and J lost 7, with 3 bases in between. This CDR3 comprises 12 residues. The CDR3 is CASSLTNGELFF. The CDR3 DNA reads as TGTGCCAGCAGCTTAACCAACGGGGAGCTGTTTTTT.

The chain combines TRBV6-1 with TRBJ2-3; possible D gene TRBD1, 6 bases. Trimming cost V 3 bases and J 4 bases, with 14 bases left between them. Germline V gene data show CDR1 as MNHNS and CDR2 as SASEGT. The CDR3 consists of 15 residues. DNA for the CDR3: TGTGCCAGCAGTGATCAGGGGCAATCACCAGATACGCAGTATTTT. Amino acids: CASSDQGQSPDTQYF.

The rearrangement links TRBV7-9 to TRBJ1-5; 8 bases line up with TRBD1. V shed 4 bases, J shed 2 bases, and the junction held 1 base outside the gene matches. Per germline, CDR1 SEHNR and CDR2 FQNEAQ (reference sequence). The CDR3 has 14 residues. CDR3 bases: TGTGCCAGCAGCTCACAGGGGGGCAATCAGCCCCAGCATTTT. Residues: CASSSQGGNQPQHF.

The CDR3 coding sequence is TGTGCCAGCAGCAAAGCGCTTCCCCCGGGCGGGTGCGAGACCCAGTACTTC. Translated, it gives CASSKALPPGGCETQYF. The chain is built from TRBV21-1 and TRBJ2-5; TRBD2, the table's D call, was not compared with the DNA. TRBV21-1 is an annotated pseudogene. This CDR3 has 17 amino acids.

This clone is classed as medium-sized. The V gene is TRBV19, the J gene TRBJ2-4; tentatively, D is TRBD1 (5 bases). Per the germline V gene, CDR1 is LNHDA and CDR2 is SQIVND (reference sequence). The CDR3 sequence is 13 residues long. Trimming pared 5 bases from V and 8 bases from J, leaving 13 bases between. The CDR3 protein is CASSATAKDIQYF. In DNA, the CDR3 is TGTGCCAGTAGTGCGACAGCGAAGGACATTCAGTACTTC.

The V call is TRBV2, the J call TRBJ1-4; tentative D call: TRBD1 (5 bases). V lost 8 bases and J 0 bases, leaving 13 bases between the germline ends. The CDR3 sequence is 15 residues long. Per germline, CDR1 SNHLY and CDR2 FYNNEI. The CDR3, as DNA: TGTGCCAGCGGAAGGCAACAGGCAACTAATGAAAAACTGTTTTTT. Encoded protein: CASGRQQATNEKLFF.

The rearrangement uses TRBV19 and TRBJ1-5; tentative D call: TRBD1 (5 bases). The CDR3 sequence is 16 residues long. V was cut by 2 bases and J by 11 bases, with 22 bases left in between. Germline V CDR1 and CDR2: LNHDA, SQIVND (reference sequence). The CDR3 region has the DNA TGTGCCAGTAGTATATTGGCGGGGCAGGGCAACTCGGCCCAGCATTTT. This codes for CASSILAGQGNSAQHF. Full variable domain (rest looked up from reference TRBV19 and TRBJ1-5): DGGITQSPKYLFRKEGQNVTLSCEQNLNHDAMYWYRQDPGQGLRLIYYSQIVNDFQKGDIAEGYSVSREKKESFPLTVTSAQKNPTAFYLCASSILAGQGNSAQHFGDGTRLSIL.